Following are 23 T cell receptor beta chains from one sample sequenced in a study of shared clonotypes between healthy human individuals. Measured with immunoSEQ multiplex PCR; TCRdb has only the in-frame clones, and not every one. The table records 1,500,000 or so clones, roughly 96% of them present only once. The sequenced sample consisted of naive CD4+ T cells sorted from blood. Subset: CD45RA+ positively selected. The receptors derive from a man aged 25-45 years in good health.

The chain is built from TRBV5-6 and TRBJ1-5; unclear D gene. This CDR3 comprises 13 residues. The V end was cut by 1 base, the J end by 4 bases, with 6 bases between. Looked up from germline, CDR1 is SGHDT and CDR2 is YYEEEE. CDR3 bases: TGTGCCAGCAGCTTGAGGTGGAATCAGCCCCAGCATTTT. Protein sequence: CASSLRWNQPQHF. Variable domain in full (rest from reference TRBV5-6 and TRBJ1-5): DAGVTQSPTHLIKTRGQQVTLRCSPKSGHDTVSWYQQALGQGPQFIFQYYEEEERQRGNFPDRFSGHQFPNYSSELNVNALLLGDSALYLCASSLRWNQPQHFGDGTRLSIL.

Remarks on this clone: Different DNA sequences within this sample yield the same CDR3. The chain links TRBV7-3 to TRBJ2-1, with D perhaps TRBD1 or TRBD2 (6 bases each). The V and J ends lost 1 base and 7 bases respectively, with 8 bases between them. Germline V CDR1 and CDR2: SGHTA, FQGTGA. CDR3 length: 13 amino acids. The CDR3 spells CASSLRGANEQFF. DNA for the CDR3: TGTGCCAGCAGCTTAAGGGGGGCTAATGAGCAGTTCTTC.

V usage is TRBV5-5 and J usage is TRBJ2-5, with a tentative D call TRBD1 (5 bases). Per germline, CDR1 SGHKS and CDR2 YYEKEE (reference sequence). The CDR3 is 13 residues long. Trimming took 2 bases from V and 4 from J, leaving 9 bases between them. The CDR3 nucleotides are TGTGCCAGCAGCTTAGTGGGGCCAGAGACCCAGTACTTC. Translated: CASSLVGPETQYF.

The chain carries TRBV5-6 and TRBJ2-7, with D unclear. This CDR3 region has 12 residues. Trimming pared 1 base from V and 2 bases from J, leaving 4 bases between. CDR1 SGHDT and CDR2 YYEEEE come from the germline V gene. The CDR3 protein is CASSLSTYEQYF. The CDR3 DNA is TGTGCCAGCAGCTTGAGTACCTACGAGCAGTACTTC.

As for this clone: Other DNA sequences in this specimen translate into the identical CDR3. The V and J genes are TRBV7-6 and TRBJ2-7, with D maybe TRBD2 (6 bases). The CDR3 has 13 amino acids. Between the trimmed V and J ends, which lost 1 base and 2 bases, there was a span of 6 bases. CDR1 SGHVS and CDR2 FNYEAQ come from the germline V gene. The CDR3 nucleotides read TGTGCCAGCAGCTTAGGACTAGCCTACGAGCAGTACTTC. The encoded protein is CASSLGLAYEQYF.

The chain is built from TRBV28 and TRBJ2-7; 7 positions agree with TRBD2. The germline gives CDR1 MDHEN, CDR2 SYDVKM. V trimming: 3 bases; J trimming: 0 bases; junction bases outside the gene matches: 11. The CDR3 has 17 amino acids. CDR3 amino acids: CASSLSGLVQNSYEQYF. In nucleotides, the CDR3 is TGTGCCAGCAGTTTGAGTGGACTAGTCCAAAACTCCTACGAGCAGTACTTC.

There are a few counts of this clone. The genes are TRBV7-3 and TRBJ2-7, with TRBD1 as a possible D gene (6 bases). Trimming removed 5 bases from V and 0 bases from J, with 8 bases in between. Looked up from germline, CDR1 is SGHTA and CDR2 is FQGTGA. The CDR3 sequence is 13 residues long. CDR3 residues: CASSRDNSYEQYF. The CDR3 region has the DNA TGTGCCAGCAGCCGGGACAACTCCTACGAGCAGTACTTC.

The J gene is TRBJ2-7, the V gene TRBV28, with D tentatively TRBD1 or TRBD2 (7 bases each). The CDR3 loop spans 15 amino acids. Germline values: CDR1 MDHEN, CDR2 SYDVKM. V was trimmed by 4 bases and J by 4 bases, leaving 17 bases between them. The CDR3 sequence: CASSWGWQGGYEQYF. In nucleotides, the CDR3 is TGTGCCAGCAGTTGGGGATGGCAGGGGGGGTACGAGCAGTACTTC.

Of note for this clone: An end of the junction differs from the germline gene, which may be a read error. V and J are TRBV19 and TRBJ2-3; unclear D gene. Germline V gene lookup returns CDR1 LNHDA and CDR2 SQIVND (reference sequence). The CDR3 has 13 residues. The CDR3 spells CASRIDGTDTQYF. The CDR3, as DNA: TGTGCCAGTAGAATAGACGGGACAGATACGCAGTATTTT. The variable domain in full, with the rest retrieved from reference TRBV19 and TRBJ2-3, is DGGITQSPKYLFRKEGQNVTLSCEQNLNHDAMYWYRQDPGQGLRLIYYSQIVNDFQKGDIAEGYSVSREKKESFPLTVTSAQKNPTAFYLCASRIDGTDTQYFGPGTRLTVL.

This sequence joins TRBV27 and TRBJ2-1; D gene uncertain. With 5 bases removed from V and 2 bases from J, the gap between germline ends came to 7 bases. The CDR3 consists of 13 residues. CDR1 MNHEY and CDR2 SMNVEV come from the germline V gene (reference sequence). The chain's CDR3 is CASSDPPYNEQFF. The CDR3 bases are TGTGCCAGCAGTGACCCTCCCTACAATGAGCAGTTCTTC.

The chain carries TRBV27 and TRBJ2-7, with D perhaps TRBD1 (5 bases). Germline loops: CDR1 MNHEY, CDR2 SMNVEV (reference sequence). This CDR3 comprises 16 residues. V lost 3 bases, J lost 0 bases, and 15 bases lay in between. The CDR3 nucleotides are TGTGCCAGCAGTTTTTCCCAAAGACAGAGCTCCTACGAGCAGTACTTC. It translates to CASSFSQRQSSYEQYF.

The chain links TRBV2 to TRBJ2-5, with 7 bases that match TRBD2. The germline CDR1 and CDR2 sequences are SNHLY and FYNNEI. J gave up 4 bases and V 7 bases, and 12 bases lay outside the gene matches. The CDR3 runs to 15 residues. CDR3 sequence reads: CASTMGGPGGETQYF. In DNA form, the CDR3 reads TGTGCCAGCACCATGGGAGGGCCCGGTGGAGAGACCCAGTACTTC.

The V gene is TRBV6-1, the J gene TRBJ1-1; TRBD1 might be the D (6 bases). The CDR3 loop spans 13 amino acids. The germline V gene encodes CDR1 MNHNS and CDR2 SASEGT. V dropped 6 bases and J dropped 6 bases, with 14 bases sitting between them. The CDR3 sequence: CASREGGFPEAFF. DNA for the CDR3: TGTGCCAGCAGGGAGGGGGGGTTCCCTGAAGCTTTCTTT.

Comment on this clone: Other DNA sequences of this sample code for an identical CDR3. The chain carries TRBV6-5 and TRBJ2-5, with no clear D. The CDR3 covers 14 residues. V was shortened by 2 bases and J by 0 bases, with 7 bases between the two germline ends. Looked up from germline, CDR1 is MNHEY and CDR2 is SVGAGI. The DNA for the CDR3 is TGTGCCAGCAGTTACGGGCCTAACCAAGAGACCCAGTACTTC. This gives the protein CASSYGPNQETQYF.

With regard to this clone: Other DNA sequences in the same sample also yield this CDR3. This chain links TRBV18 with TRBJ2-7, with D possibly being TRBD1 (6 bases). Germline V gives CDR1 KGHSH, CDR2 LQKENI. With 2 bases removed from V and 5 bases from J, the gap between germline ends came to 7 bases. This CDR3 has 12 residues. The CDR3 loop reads CASSPAGDEQYF. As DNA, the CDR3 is TGTGCCAGCTCACCAGCAGGGGACGAGCAGTACTTC.

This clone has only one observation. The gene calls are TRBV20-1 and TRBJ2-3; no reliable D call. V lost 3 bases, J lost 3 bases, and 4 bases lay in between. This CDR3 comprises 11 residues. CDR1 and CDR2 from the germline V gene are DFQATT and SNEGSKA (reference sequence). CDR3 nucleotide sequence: TGCAGTGCTAGCCGGACAGATACGCAGTATTTT. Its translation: CSASRTDTQYF.

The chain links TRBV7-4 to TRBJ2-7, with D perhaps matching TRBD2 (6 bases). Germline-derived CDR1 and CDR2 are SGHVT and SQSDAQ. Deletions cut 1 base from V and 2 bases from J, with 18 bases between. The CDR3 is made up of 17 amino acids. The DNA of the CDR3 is TGTGCCAGCAGCTTAGTTGCGGGGATAATACCTACCTACGAGCAGTACTTC. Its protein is CASSLVAGIIPTYEQYF. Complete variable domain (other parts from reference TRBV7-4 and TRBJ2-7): GAGVSQSPRYKVAKRGRDVALRCDSISGHVTLYWYRQTLGQGSEVLTYSQSDAQRDKSGRPSGRFSAERPERSVSTLKIQRTEQGDSAVYLCASSLVAGIIPTYEQYFGPGTRLTVT.

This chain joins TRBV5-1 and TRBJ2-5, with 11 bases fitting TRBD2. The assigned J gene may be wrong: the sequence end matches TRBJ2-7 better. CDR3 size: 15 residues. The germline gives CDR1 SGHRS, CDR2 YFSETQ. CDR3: CASSLELAGETEQYF. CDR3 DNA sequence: TGCGCCAGCAGCTTGGAACTAGCGGGAGAGACCGAGCAGTACTTC.

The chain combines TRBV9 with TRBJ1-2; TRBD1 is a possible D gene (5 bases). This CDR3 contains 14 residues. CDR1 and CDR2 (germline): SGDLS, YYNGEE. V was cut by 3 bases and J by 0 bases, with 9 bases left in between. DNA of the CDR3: TGTGCCAGCAGCGAACGGGGGACTAACTATGGCTACACCTTC. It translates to CASSERGTNYGYTF.

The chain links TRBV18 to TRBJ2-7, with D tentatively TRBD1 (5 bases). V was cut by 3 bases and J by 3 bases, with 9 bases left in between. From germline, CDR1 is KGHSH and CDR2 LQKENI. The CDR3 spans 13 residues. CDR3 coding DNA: TGTGCCAGCTCACCGGACGGACACTACGAGCAGTACTTC. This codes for CASSPDGHYEQYF.

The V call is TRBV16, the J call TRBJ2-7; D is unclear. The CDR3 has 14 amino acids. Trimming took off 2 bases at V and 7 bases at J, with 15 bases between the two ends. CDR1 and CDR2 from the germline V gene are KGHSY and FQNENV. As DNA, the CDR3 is TGTGCCAGCAGCCAACCCCCCCCAGTCAAAGAGCAGTACTTC. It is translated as CASSQPPPVKEQYF.

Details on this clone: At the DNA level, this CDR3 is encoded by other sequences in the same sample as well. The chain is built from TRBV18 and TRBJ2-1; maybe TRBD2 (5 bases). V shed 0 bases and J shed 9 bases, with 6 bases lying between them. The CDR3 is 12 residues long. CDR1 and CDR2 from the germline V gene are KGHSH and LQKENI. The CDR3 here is CASSPPRGEQFF. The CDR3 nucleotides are TGTGCCAGCTCACCACCTCGGGGTGAGCAGTTCTTC.

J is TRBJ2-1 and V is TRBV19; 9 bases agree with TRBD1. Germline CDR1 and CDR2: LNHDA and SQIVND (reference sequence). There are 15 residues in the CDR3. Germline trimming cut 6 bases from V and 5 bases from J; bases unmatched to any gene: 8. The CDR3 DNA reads TGTGCCAGTAGCTGGACAGGGGCTGTCAACAATGAGCAGTTCTTC. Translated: CASSWTGAVNNEQFF.